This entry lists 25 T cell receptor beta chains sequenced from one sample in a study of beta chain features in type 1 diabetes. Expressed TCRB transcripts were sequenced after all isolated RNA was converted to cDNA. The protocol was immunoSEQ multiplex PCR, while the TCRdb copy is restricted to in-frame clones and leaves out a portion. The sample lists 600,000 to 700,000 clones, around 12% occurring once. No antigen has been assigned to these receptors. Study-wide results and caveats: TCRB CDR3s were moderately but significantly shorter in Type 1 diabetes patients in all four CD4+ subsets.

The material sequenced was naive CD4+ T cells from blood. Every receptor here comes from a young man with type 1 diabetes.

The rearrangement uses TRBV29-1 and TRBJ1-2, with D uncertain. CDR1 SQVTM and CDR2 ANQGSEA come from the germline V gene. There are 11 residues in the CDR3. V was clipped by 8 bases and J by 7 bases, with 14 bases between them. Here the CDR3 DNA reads TGCAGCCACCCCTCGGCTCGTGGCTACACCTTC. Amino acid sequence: CSHPSARGYTF.

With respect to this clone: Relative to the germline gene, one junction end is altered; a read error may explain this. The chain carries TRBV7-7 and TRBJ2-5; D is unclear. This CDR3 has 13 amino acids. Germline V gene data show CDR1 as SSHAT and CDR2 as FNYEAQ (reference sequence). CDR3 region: CASSLIARETQYF. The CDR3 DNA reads TGTGCTAGCAGCTTAATAGCCCGGGAGACCCAGTACTTC.

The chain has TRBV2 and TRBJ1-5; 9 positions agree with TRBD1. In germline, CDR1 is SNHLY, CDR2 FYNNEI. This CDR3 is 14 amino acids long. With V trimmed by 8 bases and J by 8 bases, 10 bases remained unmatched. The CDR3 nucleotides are TGTGCCAGCGATAAACAGGGGGCTATAGAGCCCCAGCATTTT. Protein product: CASDKQGAIEPQHF.

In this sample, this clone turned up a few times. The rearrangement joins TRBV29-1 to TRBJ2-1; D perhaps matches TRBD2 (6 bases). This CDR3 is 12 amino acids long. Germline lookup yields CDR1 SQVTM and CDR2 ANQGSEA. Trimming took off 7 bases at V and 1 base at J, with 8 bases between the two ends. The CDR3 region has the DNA TGCAGCGCGGGACTTTCCTACAATGAGCAGTTCTTC. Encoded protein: CSAGLSYNEQFF.

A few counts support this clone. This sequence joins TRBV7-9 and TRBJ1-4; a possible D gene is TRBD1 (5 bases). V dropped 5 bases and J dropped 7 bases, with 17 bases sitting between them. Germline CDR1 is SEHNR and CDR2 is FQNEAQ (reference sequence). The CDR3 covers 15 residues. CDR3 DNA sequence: TGTGCCAGCAGCGGAAGTCTGGGGCAAGGTGAAAAACTGTTTTTT. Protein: CASSGSLGQGEKLFF.

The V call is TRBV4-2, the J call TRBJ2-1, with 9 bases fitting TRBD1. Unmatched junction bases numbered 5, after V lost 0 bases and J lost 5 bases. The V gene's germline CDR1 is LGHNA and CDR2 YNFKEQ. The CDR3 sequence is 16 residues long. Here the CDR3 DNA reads TGTGCCAGCAGCCAAGAGGTCGGGACAGGGCACAATGAGCAGTTCTTC. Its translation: CASSQEVGTGHNEQFF.

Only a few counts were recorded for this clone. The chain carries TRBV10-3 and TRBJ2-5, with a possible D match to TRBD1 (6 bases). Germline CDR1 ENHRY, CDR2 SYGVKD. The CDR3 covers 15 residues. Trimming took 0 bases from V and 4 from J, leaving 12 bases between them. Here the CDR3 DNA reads TGTGCCATCAGTGAGTCGGCAGGGGCAGGAGAGACCCAGTACTTC. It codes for CAISESAGAGETQYF.

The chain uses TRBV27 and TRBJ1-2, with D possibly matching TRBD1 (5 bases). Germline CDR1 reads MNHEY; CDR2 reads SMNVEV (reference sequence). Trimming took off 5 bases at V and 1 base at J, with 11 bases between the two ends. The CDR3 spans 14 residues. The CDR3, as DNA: TGTGCCAGCAGTATTCAGCAGGGTAACTATGGCTACACCTTC. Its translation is CASSIQQGNYGYTF.

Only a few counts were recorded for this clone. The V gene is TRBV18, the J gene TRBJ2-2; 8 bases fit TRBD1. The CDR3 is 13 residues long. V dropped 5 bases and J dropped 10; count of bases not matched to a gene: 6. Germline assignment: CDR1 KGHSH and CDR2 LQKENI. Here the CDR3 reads CASSTRQGPELFF. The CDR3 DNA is TGTGCCAGCTCAACAAGACAGGGGCCGGAGCTGTTTTTT.

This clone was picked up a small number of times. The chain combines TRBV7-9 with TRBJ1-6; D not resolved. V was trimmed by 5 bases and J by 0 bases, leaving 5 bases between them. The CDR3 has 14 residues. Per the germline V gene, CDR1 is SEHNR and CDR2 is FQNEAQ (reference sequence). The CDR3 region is CASSVSSYNSPLHF. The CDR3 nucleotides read TGTGCCAGCAGCGTAAGCTCCTATAATTCACCCCTCCACTTT.

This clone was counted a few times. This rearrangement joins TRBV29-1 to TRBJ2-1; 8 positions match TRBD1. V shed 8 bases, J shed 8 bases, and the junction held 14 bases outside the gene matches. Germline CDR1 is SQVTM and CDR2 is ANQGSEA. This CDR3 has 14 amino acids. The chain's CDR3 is CSTHHDRGGDEQFF. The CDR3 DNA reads TGCAGCACCCATCACGACAGGGGCGGGGATGAGCAGTTCTTC.

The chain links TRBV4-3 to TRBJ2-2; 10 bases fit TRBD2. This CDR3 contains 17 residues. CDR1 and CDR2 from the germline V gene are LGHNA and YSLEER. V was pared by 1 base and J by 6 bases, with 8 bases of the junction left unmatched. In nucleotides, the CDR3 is TGCGCCAGCAGCCAAGGTCTAACAGCGGGGGGGCCCGGGGAGCTGTTTTTT. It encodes CASSQGLTAGGPGELFF.

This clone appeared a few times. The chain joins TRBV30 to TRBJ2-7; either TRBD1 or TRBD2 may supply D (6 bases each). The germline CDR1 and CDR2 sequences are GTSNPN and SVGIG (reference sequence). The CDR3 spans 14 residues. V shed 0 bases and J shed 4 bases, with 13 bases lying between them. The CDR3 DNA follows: TGTGCCTGGAGTGTAGGTGGGGGGCTTTACGAGCAGTACTTC. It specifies CAWSVGGGLYEQYF.

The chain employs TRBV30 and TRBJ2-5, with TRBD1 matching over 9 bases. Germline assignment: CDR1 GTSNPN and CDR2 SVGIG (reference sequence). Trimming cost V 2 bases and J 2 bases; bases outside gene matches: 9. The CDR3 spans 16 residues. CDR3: CAWSLAGTGFQETQYF. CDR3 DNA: TGTGCCTGGAGTTTAGCCGGGACAGGGTTTCAAGAGACCCAGTACTTC. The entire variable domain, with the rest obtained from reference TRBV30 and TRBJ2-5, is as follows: SQTIHQWPATLVQPVGSPLSLECTVEGTSNPNLYWYRQAAGRGLQLLFYSVGIGQISSEVPQNLSASRPQDRQFILSSKKLLLSDSGFYLCAWSLAGTGFQETQYFGPGTRLLVL.

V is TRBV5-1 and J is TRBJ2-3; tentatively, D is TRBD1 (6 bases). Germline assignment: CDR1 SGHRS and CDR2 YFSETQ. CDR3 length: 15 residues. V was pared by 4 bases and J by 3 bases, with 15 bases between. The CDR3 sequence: CASSLSTGGTDTQYF. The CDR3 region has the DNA TGCGCCAGCAGCCTCTCGACAGGTGGGACAGATACGCAGTATTTT.

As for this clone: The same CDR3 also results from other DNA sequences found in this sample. CDR3 amino acids: CASSTPSTDTQYF. Written as DNA, the CDR3 is TGTGCCAGTAGTACTCCTAGCACAGATACGCAGTATTTT. The V gene is TRBV19, the J gene TRBJ2-3, with D uncertain. V was pared by 4 bases and J by 0 bases, with 5 bases between. Germline V gene sequence: CDR1 LNHDA, CDR2 SQIVND (reference sequence). This CDR3 is 13 amino acids long.

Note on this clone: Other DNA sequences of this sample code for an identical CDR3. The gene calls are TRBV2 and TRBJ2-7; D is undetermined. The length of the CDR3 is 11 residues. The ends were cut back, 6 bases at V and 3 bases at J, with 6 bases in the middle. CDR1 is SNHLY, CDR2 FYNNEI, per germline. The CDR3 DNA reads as TGTGCCAGCAGGGGATTCTACGAGCAGTACTTC. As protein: CASRGFYEQYF.

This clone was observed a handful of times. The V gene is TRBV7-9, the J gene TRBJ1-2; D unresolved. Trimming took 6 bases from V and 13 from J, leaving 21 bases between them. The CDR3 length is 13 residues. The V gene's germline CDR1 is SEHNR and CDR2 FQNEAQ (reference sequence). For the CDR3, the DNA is TGTGCCAGCAGTCATCGGTCCTCTGATGGGTGCACCTTC. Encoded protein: CASSHRSSDGCTF.

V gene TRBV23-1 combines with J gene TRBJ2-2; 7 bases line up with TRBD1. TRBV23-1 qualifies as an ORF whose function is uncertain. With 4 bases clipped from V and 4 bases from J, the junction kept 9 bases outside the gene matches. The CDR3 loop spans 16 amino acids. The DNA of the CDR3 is TGCGCCAGCAGTCCCAGACAGGGACCTGCCACCGGGGAGCTGTTTTTT. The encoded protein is CASSPRQGPATGELFF.

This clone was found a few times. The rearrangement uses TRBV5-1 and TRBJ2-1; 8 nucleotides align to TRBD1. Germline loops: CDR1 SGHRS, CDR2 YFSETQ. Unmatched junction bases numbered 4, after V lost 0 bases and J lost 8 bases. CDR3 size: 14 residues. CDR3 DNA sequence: TGCGCCAGCAGCTTGGGCGACAGGGGTGATGAGCAGTTCTTC. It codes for CASSLGDRGDEQFF.

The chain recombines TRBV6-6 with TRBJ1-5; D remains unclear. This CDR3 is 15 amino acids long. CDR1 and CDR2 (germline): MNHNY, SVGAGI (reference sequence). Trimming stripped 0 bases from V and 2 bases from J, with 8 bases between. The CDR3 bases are TGTGCCAGCAGTTACTCGCTGTTGGGCAATCAGCCCCAGCATTTT. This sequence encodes CASSYSLLGNQPQHF.

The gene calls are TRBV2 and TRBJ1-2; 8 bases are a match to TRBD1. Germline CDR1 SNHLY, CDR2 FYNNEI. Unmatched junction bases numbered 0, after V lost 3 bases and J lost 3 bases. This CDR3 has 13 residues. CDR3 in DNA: TGTGCCAGCAGTGAGGACAGGGACTATGGCTACACCTTC. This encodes CASSEDRDYGYTF.

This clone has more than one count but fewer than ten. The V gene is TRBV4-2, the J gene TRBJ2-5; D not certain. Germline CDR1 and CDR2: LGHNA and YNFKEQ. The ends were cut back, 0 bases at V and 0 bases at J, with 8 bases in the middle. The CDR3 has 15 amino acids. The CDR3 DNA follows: TGTGCCAGCAGCCAAGAGGGAAGGTACCAAGAGACCCAGTACTTC. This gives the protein CASSQEGRYQETQYF.

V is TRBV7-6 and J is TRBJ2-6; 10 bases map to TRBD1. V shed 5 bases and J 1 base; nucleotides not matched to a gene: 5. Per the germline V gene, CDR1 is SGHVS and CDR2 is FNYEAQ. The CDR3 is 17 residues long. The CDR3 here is CASSQGQGVSGANVLTF. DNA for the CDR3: TGTGCCAGCAGCCAAGGACAGGGGGTTTCTGGGGCCAACGTCCTGACTTTC.

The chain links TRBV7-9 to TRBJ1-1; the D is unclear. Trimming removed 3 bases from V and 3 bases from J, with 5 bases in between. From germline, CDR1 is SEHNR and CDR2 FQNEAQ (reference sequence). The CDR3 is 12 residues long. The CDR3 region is CASSFLDTEAFF. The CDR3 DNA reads TGTGCCAGCAGCTTTTTAGACACTGAAGCTTTCTTT.